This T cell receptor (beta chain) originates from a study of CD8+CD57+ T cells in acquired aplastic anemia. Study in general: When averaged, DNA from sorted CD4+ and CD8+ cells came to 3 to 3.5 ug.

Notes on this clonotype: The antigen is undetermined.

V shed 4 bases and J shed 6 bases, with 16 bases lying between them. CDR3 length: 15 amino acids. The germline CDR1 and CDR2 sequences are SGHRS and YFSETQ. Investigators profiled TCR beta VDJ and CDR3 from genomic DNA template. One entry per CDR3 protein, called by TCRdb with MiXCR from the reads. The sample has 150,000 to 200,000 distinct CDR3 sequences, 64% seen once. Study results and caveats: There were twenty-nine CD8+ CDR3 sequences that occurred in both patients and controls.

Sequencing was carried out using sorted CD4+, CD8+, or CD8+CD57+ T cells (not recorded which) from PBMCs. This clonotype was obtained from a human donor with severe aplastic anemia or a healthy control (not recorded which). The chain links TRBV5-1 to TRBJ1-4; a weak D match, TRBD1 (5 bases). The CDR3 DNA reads TGCGCCAGCAGCGAGTGGGGCGAGGCTTATGAAAAACTGTTTTTT. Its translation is CASSEWGEAYEKLFF.